The 32 T cell receptor beta chains presented below share a single source sample, sequenced in a study of blood T cells in healthy people across ages. Sample-barcoded 5' priming and a J-beta primer mix drove a second PCR of roughly 6 to 12 cycles. TCRdb re-derived calls from the 5' RACE reads in MiXCR, one entry per CDR3 protein. The profile shows under 1,100,000 distinct CDR3 sequences, 20% to 25% of them singletons. Separately, the same data were catalogued under a study of T cells of mothers and their children.

The source material was blood. Receptors were obtained from a girl aged 2-9 years in good health.

The chain carries TRBV7-6 and TRBJ1-4; 7 bases are a match to TRBD1. The J segment lost 7 bases and the V segment lost 4 bases, leaving 0 bases of the junction unmatched. This CDR3 has 12 amino acids. The germline V gene encodes CDR1 SGHVS and CDR2 FNYEAQ. CDR3 sequence (DNA): TGTGCCAGCAGCTGGGACAGTGAAAAACTGTTTTTT. This gives the protein CASSWDSEKLFF.

The rearrangement links TRBV12-3 or TRBV12-4 to TRBJ2-2; unclear D gene. V lost 3 bases to trimming and J lost 0 bases, with 8 bases between them. The CDR3 has 15 amino acids. The CDR3 DNA reads TGTGCCAGCAGTTTTAGCACCGCGAACACCGGGGAGCTGTTTTTT. Translated: CASSFSTANTGELFF.

This clonotype was seen a few times. The genes are TRBV7-2 and TRBJ2-7, with D unresolved. Germline-derived CDR1 and CDR2 are SGHTA and FQGNSA. The CDR3 spans 15 residues. V was clipped by 3 bases and J by 4 bases, with 16 bases between them. Here the CDR3 reads CASSFFHGLTYEQYF. The CDR3 region has the DNA TGTGCCAGCAGCTTTTTTCACGGGTTGACGTACGAGCAGTACTTC.

The chain is built from TRBV5-1 and TRBJ2-3; no definite D call. This CDR3 contains 14 residues. The V end lost 1 base, the J end lost 1 base, and 7 bases lay between the germline ends. CDR1 and CDR2 from the germline V gene are SGHRS and YFSETQ. The DNA of the CDR3 is TGCGCCAGCAGCTTGATATTTGGCACAGATACGCAGTATTTT. Translation: CASSLIFGTDTQYF.

Of note for this clonotype: A junction end diverges from the germline sequence, so it may reflect a read error. This chain uses TRBV29-1 with TRBJ1-2; 7 nucleotides agree with TRBD1. The germline V gene has CDR1 SQVTM and CDR2 ANQGSEA. This CDR3 has 8 amino acids. CDR3: CSTGQAPF. The CDR3 DNA sequence: TGCAGCACCGGACAGGCCCCTTTC.

This chain connects TRBV7-8 to TRBJ2-1, with D possibly being TRBD1 (5 bases). The length of the CDR3 is 13 residues. Germline assignment: CDR1 SGHVS and CDR2 FQNEAQ. The V end lost 5 bases, the J end lost 5 bases, and 10 bases lay between the germline ends. The CDR3 loop reads CASSGAEDNEQFF. CDR3 nucleotide sequence: TGTGCCAGCAGCGGGGCCGAAGACAATGAGCAGTTCTTC.

J is TRBJ1-5 and V is TRBV2; TRBD1 matches 7 bases. Germline V gives CDR1 SNHLY, CDR2 FYNNEI. This CDR3 contains 15 residues. V was pared by 3 bases and J by 2 bases, with 4 bases of the junction left unmatched. CDR3 amino acids: CASSDDRVGNQPQHF. The DNA of the CDR3 is TGTGCCAGCAGTGATGACAGGGTAGGCAATCAGCCCCAGCATTTT.

The V and J genes are TRBV10-1 and TRBJ2-3, with 11 nucleotides matching TRBD2. Looked up from germline, CDR1 is WNHNN and CDR2 is SYGVQD (reference sequence). The V segment lost 8 bases and the J segment 2 bases; nucleotides outside the gene matches: 9. This CDR3 has 16 residues. This CDR3 reads CASSAGTSGYTDTQYF. The CDR3 DNA follows: TGCGCCAGCTCTGCCGGGACTAGCGGATACACAGATACGCAGTATTTT.

The rearrangement uses TRBV7-9 and TRBJ2-5, with TRBD1 identical over 8 bases. Looked up from germline, CDR1 is SEHNR and CDR2 is FQNEAQ (reference sequence). The CDR3 loop spans 14 amino acids. The J segment lost 5 bases and the V segment lost 5 bases, leaving 7 bases of the junction unmatched. CDR3 in DNA: TGTGCCAGCAGCGCCGCAGGGGGCGAGGAGACCCAGTACTTC. Encoded protein: CASSAAGGEETQYF.

The chain uses TRBV20-1 and TRBJ2-1; 7 bases map to TRBD1. CDR1 and CDR2 from the germline V gene are DFQATT and SNEGSKA (reference sequence). The trim removed 4 bases at V and 6 bases at J, leaving 12 bases unmatched. The CDR3 loop spans 15 amino acids. The CDR3 protein is CSAINEGAQGNEQFF. CDR3 DNA: TGCAGTGCTATAAATGAGGGGGCGCAGGGCAATGAGCAGTTCTTC.

The gene calls are TRBV6-6 and TRBJ1-4; tentative D call: TRBD1 (6 bases). The CDR3 contains 12 residues. Germline V lookup: CDR1 MNHNY, CDR2 SVGAGI (reference sequence). V was pared by 4 bases and J by 13 bases, with 13 bases between. The chain's CDR3 is CASSSGQNRLFF. CDR3 DNA sequence: TGTGCCAGCAGTTCAGGACAGAACAGACTGTTTTTT.

This sequence joins TRBV9 and TRBJ1-4; D is ambiguous. The germline V gene has CDR1 SGDLS and CDR2 YYNGEE. V was cut by 0 bases and J by 6 bases, with 12 bases left in between. CDR3 size: 15 residues. The CDR3 DNA reads TGTGCCAGCAGCGTAGAAGGTCAACCTTATGAAAAACTGTTTTTT. As protein: CASSVEGQPYEKLFF.

The chain couples TRBV4-1 to TRBJ2-3, with 7 bases lining up with TRBD2. V gave up 1 base and J gave up 4 bases; unmatched junction bases: 5. Germline V CDR1 and CDR2: MGHRA, YSYEKL. The CDR3 consists of 15 residues. Here the CDR3 reads CASSQVRGVADTQYF. The DNA for the CDR3 is TGCGCCAGCAGCCAAGTTCGGGGGGTGGCAGATACGCAGTATTTT.

A few counts support this clonotype. This chain's CDR3 is CASSFQDSGANVLTF. CDR3 nucleotides: TGCGCCAGCAGCTTTCAGGACTCTGGGGCCAACGTCCTGACTTTC. V is TRBV5-1 and J is TRBJ2-6; unclear D gene. V was trimmed by 2 bases and J by 0 bases, leaving 6 bases between them. Germline V gene sequence: CDR1 SGHRS, CDR2 YFSETQ. The CDR3 runs 15 residues. The full variable domain, with the rest looked up from reference TRBV5-1 and TRBJ2-6, is KAGVTQTPRYLIKTRGQQVTLSCSPISGHRSVSWYQQTPGQGLQFLFEYFSETQRNKGNFPGRFSGRQFSNSRSEMNVSTLELGDSALYLCASSFQDSGANVLTFGAGSRLTVL.

This clonotype was detected a few times. The J gene is TRBJ2-4, the V gene TRBV3-1; TRBD2 might be the D (5 bases). V shed 0 bases and J shed 15 bases, with 12 bases lying between them. Germline assignment: CDR1 LGHDT and CDR2 YNNKEL (reference sequence). The CDR3 has 12 amino acids. The CDR3 sequence: CASSQEKGERYF. Written as DNA, the CDR3 is TGTGCCAGCAGCCAAGAAAAGGGAGAGAGGTACTTC.

The chain uses TRBV6-4 and TRBJ1-2, with 7 bases that match TRBD1. After removal of 3 bases from V and 6 bases from J, the junction contained 13 bases not matched to a gene. CDR3 length equals 16 residues. Germline loops: CDR1 MRHNA, CDR2 SNTAGT. CDR3 in DNA: TGTGCCAGCAGTGATAACTCAGGGGGAGGCGGTGATGGCTACACCTTC. Translation gives CASSDNSGGGGDGYTF.

V gene TRBV5-1 combines with J gene TRBJ2-7; TRBD1 is a possible D gene (5 bases). CDR3 size: 12 residues. The V gene's germline CDR1 is SGHRS and CDR2 YFSETQ. With 0 bases removed from V and 7 bases from J, the gap between germline ends came to 8 bases. CDR3 DNA sequence: TGCGCCAGCAGCTTGGAGGGGCCTGAGCAGTACTTC. Translated, it gives CASSLEGPEQYF.

The chain is built from TRBV28 and TRBJ2-4; a possible D gene is TRBD1 (7 bases). Germline loops: CDR1 MDHEN, CDR2 SYDVKM. Trimming pared 3 bases from V and 6 bases from J, leaving 15 bases between. The CDR3 loop spans 15 amino acids. CDR3 residues: CASSFEGGQLNIQYF. CDR3 bases: TGTGCCAGCAGTTTTGAGGGGGGACAGCTAAACATTCAGTACTTC.

The CDR3 DNA is TGTGCCAGCAGCCAAGGGTCTTTTTTGTGGGAGCTGTTTTTT. It is translated as CASSQGSFLWELFF. The chain combines TRBV3-1 with TRBJ2-2, with D unclear. The CDR3 sequence is 14 residues long. The V gene lost 1 base and the J gene lost 9 bases, with 12 bases spanning the gap. Germline V lookup: CDR1 LGHDT, CDR2 YNNKEL (reference sequence). The full variable domain, rest sourced from reference TRBV3-1 and TRBJ2-2, is DTAVSQTPKYLVTQMGNDKSIKCEQNLGHDTMYWYKQDSKKFLKIMFSYNNKELIINETVPNRFSPKSPDKAHLNLHINSLELGDSAVYFCASSQGSFLWELFFGEGSRLTVL.

The sample holds a few counts of this clonotype. This rearrangement joins TRBV4-1 to TRBJ2-5; D assignment may be TRBD1 or TRBD2 (5 bases each). CDR1 is MGHRA, CDR2 YSYEKL, per germline. Trimming took 0 bases from V and 7 from J, leaving 12 bases between them. The CDR3 contains 14 residues. CDR3 in DNA: TGCGCCAGCAGCCAAGATCCCCAGGGAGCGACCCAGTACTTC. Translated: CASSQDPQGATQYF.

The chain links TRBV10-1 to TRBJ2-7, with 9 bases lining up with TRBD1. This CDR3 region has 14 residues. Germline V gene sequence: CDR1 WNHNN, CDR2 SYGVQD (reference sequence). The V and J ends lost 11 bases and 5 bases, in that order; junction bases with no gene match: 13. DNA of the CDR3: TGCGCCCACTCGATAGGGACAGGGCACGACGAGCAGTACTTC. Its protein product is CAHSIGTGHDEQYF.

The V call is TRBV20-1, the J call TRBJ1-2; weak D call: TRBD1 (5 bases). Germline CDR1 reads DFQATT; CDR2 reads SNEGSKA (reference sequence). The V end lost 2 bases, the J end lost 3 bases, and 16 bases lay between the germline ends. The CDR3 runs 15 residues. The CDR3 DNA reads TGCAGTGCTAGACGGGTTGAGACAGCAGACTATGGCTACACCTTC. As protein: CSARRVETADYGYTF.

The chain joins TRBV20-1 to TRBJ2-5; TRBD2 aligns across 10 bases. The germline CDR1 and CDR2 sequences are DFQATT and SNEGSKA (reference sequence). V lost 3 bases, J lost 9 bases, and 16 bases stayed unmatched. The length of the CDR3 is 16 residues. The CDR3 sequence is CSASRRVAGGSNAQYF. CDR3 coding DNA: TGCAGTGCTAGTCGTAGGGTAGCGGGGGGTTCCAACGCCCAGTACTTC.

This clonotype was seen only a few times. The chain links TRBV29-1 to TRBJ2-1, with 7 bases aligning to TRBD2. This CDR3 spans 13 amino acids. Germline assignment: CDR1 SQVTM and CDR2 ANQGSEA. Unmatched junction bases numbered 1, after V lost 5 bases and J lost 0 bases. CDR3 protein: CSVLAASYNEQFF. In DNA, the CDR3 is TGCAGCGTTCTAGCGGCCTCCTACAATGAGCAGTTCTTC.

This clonotype was counted a few times. The chain recombines TRBV9 with TRBJ2-7; perhaps TRBD1 as D (5 bases). Deletions cut 2 bases from V and 9 bases from J, with 18 bases between. This CDR3 is 14 amino acids long. CDR1 SGDLS and CDR2 YYNGEE come from the germline V gene. The CDR3 region has the DNA TGTGCCAGCAGCGTCGCAGGGCCCTCCAGCGTGCAGTACTTC. It is translated as CASSVAGPSSVQYF.

The chain joins TRBV24-1 to TRBJ1-2; D gene ambiguous. Germline V gene data show CDR1 as KGHDR and CDR2 as SFDVKD. V dropped 3 bases and J dropped 3 bases, with 7 bases sitting between them. The CDR3 has 13 residues. In DNA, the CDR3 is TGTGCCACCAGTGATGCAGGATACTATGGCTACACCTTC. Amino acid sequence: CATSDAGYYGYTF.

The chain recombines TRBV2 with TRBJ2-7; D is undetermined. The V gene's germline CDR1 is SNHLY and CDR2 FYNNEI. Trimming took off 6 bases at V and 2 bases at J, with 11 bases between the two ends. The CDR3 contains 13 residues. The CDR3 sequence is CASRTYVTYEQYF. CDR3 sequence (DNA): TGTGCCAGCAGGACTTACGTGACCTACGAGCAGTACTTC.

The chain couples TRBV6-5 to TRBJ2-1; no clear D. The tail of the sequence fits TRBJ2-5 better, so the J call may be wrong. This CDR3 contains 11 residues. Germline lookup yields CDR1 MNHEY and CDR2 SVGAGI. CDR3 in DNA: TGTGCCAGCAGATACGGTTGGACCCAGTACTTC. This codes for CASRYGWTQYF.

V and J are TRBV29-1 and TRBJ2-3; tentative D call: TRBD2 (6 bases). The CDR3 loop spans 13 amino acids. In germline, CDR1 is SQVTM, CDR2 ANQGSEA. Trimming shortened V by 5 bases and J by 4 bases, and 13 bases separated the two germline ends. This chain's CDR3 is CSVFGEVADTQYF. Here the CDR3 DNA reads TGCAGCGTTTTCGGGGAGGTCGCAGATACGCAGTATTTT.

The V call is TRBV29-1, the J call TRBJ1-1; possibly TRBD1 for D (5 bases). This CDR3 comprises 11 residues. The germline V and J ends were trimmed by 5 bases and 5 bases, with 9 bases remaining between them. The germline V gene has CDR1 SQVTM and CDR2 ANQGSEA. The CDR3 DNA follows: TGCAGCGTTTTTTGGGGGACTGAAGCTTTCTTT. Protein sequence: CSVFWGTEAFF.

The chain employs TRBV4-1 and TRBJ2-5, with 9 nucleotides matching TRBD1. The end of the DNA fits TRBJ2-1 better, so the J call may be wrong. CDR1 and CDR2 (germline): MGHRA, YSYEKL. This CDR3 has 17 amino acids. The CDR3 region is CASSQDPGTGIYNEQFF. The DNA for the CDR3 is TGCGCCAGCAGCCAAGACCCCGGGACAGGGATCTACAATGAGCAGTTCTTC.

This clonotype was detected a few times. J is TRBJ2-7 and V is TRBV29-1, with TRBD1 matching over 12 bases. Germline V CDR1 and CDR2: SQVTM, ANQGSEA. CDR3 size: 13 residues. Germline trimming cut 4 bases from V and 6 bases from J; bases unmatched to any gene: 4. CDR3 sequence (DNA): TGCAGCGTTGGGGGGACAGGGGGCTCCGAGCAGTACTTC. Translated: CSVGGTGGSEQYF.